One and the same sample provided the 20 T cell receptor beta chains below, sequenced in a study of shared clonotypes between healthy human individuals. Sequencing was performed with immunoSEQ multiplex PCR; in TCRdb, only in-frame clones are kept and a portion is missing. The repertoire holds about 2.3 million clones, over 85% seen once, with approximately 0.4% in the top ten. The specimen sequenced was naive CD4+ T cells from PBMCs. As to subset: CD45RA+ positively selected. The receptor set was obtained from a young man in good health. Some clones in this sample may be carry-over from other donors' samples.

The chain links TRBV2 to TRBJ1-2, with 7 bases identical to TRBD1. Trimming took 6 bases from V and 5 from J; bases not matched to a gene: 9. CDR3 length equals 14 residues. CDR1 and CDR2 from the germline V gene are SNHLY and FYNNEI. This CDR3 is CASRVYRGAYGYTF. CDR3 bases: TGTGCCAGCAGGGTGTACAGGGGTGCGTATGGCTACACCTTC.

The rearrangement joins TRBV18 to TRBJ2-7; D is unresolved. The CDR3 length is 14 residues. The V end lost 3 bases, the J end lost 2 bases, and 11 bases lay between the germline ends. Germline V gene data show CDR1 as KGHSH and CDR2 as LQKENI. DNA for the CDR3: TGTGCCAGCTCACCTTTCGGCCGAGCCTACGAGCAGTACTTC. This gives the protein CASSPFGRAYEQYF.

This chain joins TRBV27 and TRBJ1-1; D unclear. The germline V gene has CDR1 MNHEY and CDR2 SMNVEV (reference sequence). V was trimmed by 6 bases and J by 4 bases, leaving 21 bases between them. This CDR3 spans 16 amino acids. CDR3 protein: CASRVLDGGLSTEAFF. The CDR3 nucleotides are TGTGCCAGCAGGGTATTGGACGGAGGCCTTAGCACTGAAGCTTTCTTT.

The rearrangement uses TRBV10-3 and TRBJ2-6; D uncertain. CDR3 length: 15 residues. Germline V gene sequence: CDR1 ENHRY, CDR2 SYGVKD. Trimming removed 5 bases from V and 0 bases from J, with 8 bases in between. CDR3 amino acids: CAISFMNSGANVLTF. In nucleotides, the CDR3 is TGTGCCATCAGTTTCATGAACTCTGGGGCCAACGTCCTGACTTTC.

CDR3 sequence (DNA): TGTGCCAGCAGCCCCCGACCGGGACAACGCACAGATACGCAGTATTTT. Its protein product is CASSPRPGQRTDTQYF. The rearrangement joins TRBV7-8 to TRBJ2-3; a possible D gene is TRBD1 (6 bases). The V gene lost 5 bases and the J gene lost 1 base, with 16 bases spanning the gap. This CDR3 has 16 residues. Germline V lookup: CDR1 SGHVS, CDR2 FQNEAQ.

The V call is TRBV18, the J call TRBJ2-7; 11 nucleotides line up with TRBD2. V shed 3 bases, J shed 3 bases, and the junction held 7 bases outside the gene matches. Germline CDR1 is KGHSH and CDR2 is LQKENI. This CDR3 region has 16 residues. Here the CDR3 reads CASSPLAGGLIYEQYF. CDR3 sequence (DNA): TGTGCCAGCTCACCCTTAGCGGGAGGGTTAATCTACGAGCAGTACTTC. The whole variable domain, filled in from reference TRBV18 and TRBJ2-7, reads NAGVMQNPRHLVRRRGQEARLRCSPMKGHSHVYWYRQLPEEGLKFMVYLQKENIIDESGMPKERFSAEFPKEGPSILRIQQVVRGDSAAYFCASSPLAGGLIYEQYFGPGTRLTVT.

Concerning this clone: Other DNA sequences from this sample encode an identical CDR3 as well. The chain combines TRBV5-1 with TRBJ1-1; 7 bases agree with TRBD1. Germline-derived CDR1 and CDR2 are SGHRS and YFSETQ. Losses at the gene ends were 2 bases for V and 1 base for J; bases not matched to a gene: 5. There are 15 residues in the CDR3. CDR3 DNA sequence: TGCGCCAGCAGCTTAGCCGGGACAGCGAACACTGAAGCTTTCTTT. It yields the protein CASSLAGTANTEAFF. Full variable domain (missing parts from reference TRBV5-1 and TRBJ1-1): KAGVTQTPRYLIKTRGQQVTLSCSPISGHRSVSWYQQTPGQGLQFLFEYFSETQRNKGNFPGRFSGRQFSNSRSEMNVSTLELGDSALYLCASSLAGTANTEAFFGQGTRLTVV.

The J gene is TRBJ2-3, the V gene TRBV14; TRBD2 is a possible D gene (6 bases). Germline V lookup: CDR1 SGHDN, CDR2 FVKESK. Trimming removed 6 bases from V and 10 bases from J, with 14 bases in between. This CDR3 is 12 amino acids long. CDR3 DNA: TGTGCCAGCAGTCCGCCGGGAGTATCGCAGTATTTT. This encodes CASSPPGVSQYF.

This rearrangement joins TRBV7-8 to TRBJ2-7, with 7 bases fitting TRBD1. This CDR3 comprises 15 residues. The junction had 6 bases not matched to a gene; V was cut back by 4 bases and J by 0 bases. Germline lookup yields CDR1 SGHVS and CDR2 FQNEAQ. The CDR3 region is CASSSDRLSSYEQYF. The CDR3 nucleotides are TGTGCCAGCAGCTCGGACAGGCTGAGCTCCTACGAGCAGTACTTC.

The rearrangement uses TRBV5-1 and TRBJ2-2; 7 nucleotides match TRBD2. Germline V gives CDR1 SGHRS, CDR2 YFSETQ. V gave up 6 bases and J gave up 4 bases; unmatched junction bases: 6. This CDR3 region has 14 residues. CDR3 protein: CASTPRGVTGELFF. The CDR3 bases are TGCGCCAGCACCCCTCGGGGGGTCACCGGGGAGCTGTTTTTT.

This rearrangement joins TRBV5-1 to TRBJ2-3; 7 bases are a match to TRBD2. This CDR3 comprises 15 residues. The V segment lost 9 bases and the J segment 1 base; nucleotides outside the gene matches: 11. Germline-derived CDR1 and CDR2 are SGHRS and YFSETQ. The CDR3 DNA reads TGCGCCACCCACCCGGGAGGAGGAGGCACAGATACGCAGTATTTT. Translation gives CATHPGGGGTDTQYF.

The chain is built from TRBV2 and TRBJ2-1; 10 nucleotides align to TRBD2. Germline CDR1 and CDR2: SNHLY and FYNNEI. The CDR3 has 16 residues. V was pared by 6 bases and J by 6 bases, with 11 bases of the junction left unmatched. CDR3 amino acids: CASRNLAGAVFNEQFF. The CDR3 bases are TGTGCCAGCAGGAACCTAGCGGGAGCGGTATTCAATGAGCAGTTCTTC.

The rearrangement uses TRBV5-8 and TRBJ1-5; D remains unclear. V lost 1 base and J lost 0, with 11 bases in between. This CDR3 contains 16 residues. Germline assignment: CDR1 SGHTS and CDR2 YDEGEE. CDR3 loop: CASSLRFRTSNQPQHF. The CDR3 DNA is TGTGCCAGCAGCTTGAGATTCCGGACTAGCAATCAGCCCCAGCATTTT.

The chain couples TRBV15 to TRBJ1-2; D is possibly TRBD1 (5 bases). The ends were cut back, 8 bases at V and 0 bases at J, with 13 bases in the middle. The CDR3 has 14 residues. Germline assignment: CDR1 LNHNV and CDR2 YYDKDF (reference sequence). The CDR3 DNA follows: TGTGCCACCGGGGACGGACGGCCTAACTATGGCTACACCTTC. This sequence encodes CATGDGRPNYGYTF.

The chain links TRBV9 to TRBJ2-1; TRBD2 matches at 7 bases. V lost 4 bases, J lost 0 bases, and 7 bases stayed unmatched. In germline, CDR1 is SGDLS, CDR2 YYNGEE. This CDR3 region has 16 residues. CDR3 nucleotides: TGTGCCAGCAGCTCACAACGCGGGAGCTCCTACAATGAGCAGTTCTTC. It specifies CASSSQRGSSYNEQFF.

V is TRBV5-1 and J is TRBJ2-6; D gene ambiguous. Trimming removed 0 bases at V and 2 bases at J, with 9 bases between. Looked up from germline, CDR1 is SGHRS and CDR2 is YFSETQ. CDR3 length equals 16 residues. CDR3 DNA: TGCGCCAGCAGCTTGGTCTCGACCGCTGGGGCCAACGTCCTGACTTTC. It specifies CASSLVSTAGANVLTF.

The V and J genes are TRBV4-1 and TRBJ1-2; TRBD1 aligns across 8 bases. V was pared by 1 base and J by 3 bases, with 7 bases of the junction left unmatched. This CDR3 has 16 amino acids. CDR1 and CDR2 (germline): MGHRA, YSYEKL. The CDR3 DNA is TGCGCCAGCAGCCAAGCCCAGGGGGCGAGAGACTATGGCTACACCTTC. Residues: CASSQAQGARDYGYTF.

The chain employs TRBV10-1 and TRBJ2-1, with D perhaps matching TRBD2 (5 bases). Germline CDR1 reads WNHNN; CDR2 reads SYGVQD (reference sequence). V was trimmed by 9 bases and J by 2 bases, leaving 14 bases between them. This CDR3 spans 14 amino acids. The CDR3 spells CARIMDSTYNEQFF. Here the CDR3 DNA reads TGCGCCAGGATAATGGACTCAACCTACAATGAGCAGTTCTTC.

The rearrangement links TRBV5-6 to TRBJ1-1; 8 bases map to TRBD1. V lost 3 bases to trimming and J lost 10 bases; unmatched junction nucleotides: 5. Germline CDR1 is SGHDT and CDR2 is YYEEEE. CDR3 length: 12 residues. The CDR3 protein is CASSYLGQGAFF. As DNA, the CDR3 is TGTGCCAGCAGCTACTTAGGACAGGGAGCTTTCTTT.

The rearrangement joins TRBV30 to TRBJ2-5, with 9 bases aligning to TRBD2. The end of the DNA is better explained by TRBJ2-7, so the J call may be wrong. Germline CDR1 GTSNPN, CDR2 SVGIG (reference sequence). The CDR3 covers 14 residues. The DNA of the CDR3 is TGTGCCTTGGGCCTGGCGGGAGGGTCCTACGAGCAGTACTTC. Its translation: CALGLAGGSYEQYF.